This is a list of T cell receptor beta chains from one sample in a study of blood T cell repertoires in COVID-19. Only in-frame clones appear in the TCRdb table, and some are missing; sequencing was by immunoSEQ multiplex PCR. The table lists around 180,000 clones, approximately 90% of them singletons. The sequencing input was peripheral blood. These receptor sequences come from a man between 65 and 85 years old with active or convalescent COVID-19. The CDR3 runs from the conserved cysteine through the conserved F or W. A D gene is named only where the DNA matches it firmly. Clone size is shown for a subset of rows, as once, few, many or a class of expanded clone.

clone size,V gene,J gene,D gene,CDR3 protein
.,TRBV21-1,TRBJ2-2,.,CASTQNAGANTGELFF
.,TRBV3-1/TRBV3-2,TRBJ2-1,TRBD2,CASNLAGGHNEQFF
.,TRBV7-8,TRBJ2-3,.,CASSLNTGGTDTQYF
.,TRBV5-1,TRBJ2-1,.,CASSRGGSSYNEQFF
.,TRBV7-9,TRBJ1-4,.,CASSLERGWEKLFF
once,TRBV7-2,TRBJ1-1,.,CASSLGGGTEAFF
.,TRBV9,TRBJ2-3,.,CASSVTTYTDTQYF
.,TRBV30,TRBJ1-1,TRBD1,CAYLTGALNTEAFF
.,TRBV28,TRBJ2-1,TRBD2,CASSPSGRAYNEQFF
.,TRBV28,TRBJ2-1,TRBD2,CASSFFSGGLVEQFF
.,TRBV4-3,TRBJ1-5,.,CASSQRPGTPQHF
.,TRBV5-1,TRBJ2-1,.,CASSPRGTNNEQFF
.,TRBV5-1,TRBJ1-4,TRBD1,CASKQGTEFNEKLFF
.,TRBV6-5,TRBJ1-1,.,CASSYSDARAEAFF
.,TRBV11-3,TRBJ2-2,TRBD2,CAPSTSGRAGLPRELFF
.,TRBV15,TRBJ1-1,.,CATSRDYGQGRVGTEAFF
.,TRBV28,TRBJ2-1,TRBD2,CASSLASGPYNEQFF
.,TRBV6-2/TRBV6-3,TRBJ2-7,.,CASSAGPPTPAEQYF
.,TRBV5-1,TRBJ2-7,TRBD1,CASICVPSSRTGGTYEQYF
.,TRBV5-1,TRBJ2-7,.,CASSGGREQYF
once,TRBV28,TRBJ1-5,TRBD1,CASSLGRNTGEYSNQPQHF
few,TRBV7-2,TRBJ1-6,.,CASSLDGAGRNSPLHF
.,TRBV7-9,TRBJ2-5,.,CASSLTGSFETQYF
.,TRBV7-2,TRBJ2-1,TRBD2,CASSLANSGVSNEQFF
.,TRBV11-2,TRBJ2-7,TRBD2,CASSKGLATEQYF
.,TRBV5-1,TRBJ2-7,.,CASSPSGQFYEQYF
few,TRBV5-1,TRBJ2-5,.,CASSSQETQYF
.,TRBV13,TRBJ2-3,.,CASSPRGRLGDTQYF
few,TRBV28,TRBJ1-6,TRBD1,CASSSMDRVNSPLHF
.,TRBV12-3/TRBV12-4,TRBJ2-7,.,CASSLFRGYEQYF
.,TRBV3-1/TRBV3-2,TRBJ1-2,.,CASSQGEYGYTF
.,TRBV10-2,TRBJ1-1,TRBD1,CASSGQGGTEAFF
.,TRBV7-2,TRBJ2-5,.,CASSLSGSKETQYF
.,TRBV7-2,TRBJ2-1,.,CASSLGWGGLIVRHEQFF
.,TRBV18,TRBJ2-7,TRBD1,CASSQGQGTPYEQYF
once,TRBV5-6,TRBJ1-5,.,CASSLGGYNQPQHF
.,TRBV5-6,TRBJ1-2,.,CASTERRVRYGYTF
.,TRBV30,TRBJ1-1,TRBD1,CAWSVRRGQGDTEAFF
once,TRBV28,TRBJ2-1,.,CASSADLSIYNEQFF
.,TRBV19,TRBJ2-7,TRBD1,CASSSPGQGLYEQYF
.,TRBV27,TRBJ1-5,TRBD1,CASRPGGNQPQHF
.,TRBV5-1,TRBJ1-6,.,CASSLGDTNNSPLHF
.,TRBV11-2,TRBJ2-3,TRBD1,CASSPDRGNTDTQYF
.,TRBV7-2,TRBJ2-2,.,CASSLAPPVAGQVVELFF
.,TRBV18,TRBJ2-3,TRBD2,CASSIYTSGYTDTQYF
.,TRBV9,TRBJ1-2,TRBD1,CASSGPGGYGYTF
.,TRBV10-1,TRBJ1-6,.,CASSESGAGNSPLHF
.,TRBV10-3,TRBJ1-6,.,CATTGGQEGASPLHF
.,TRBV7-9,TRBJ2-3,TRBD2,CASSVQAGRTDTQYF
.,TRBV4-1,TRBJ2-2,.,CASSQIAVKVNTGELFF
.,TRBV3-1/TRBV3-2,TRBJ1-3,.,CASSPSGGKGNTIYF
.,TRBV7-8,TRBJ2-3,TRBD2,CASSLYASGNTDTQYF
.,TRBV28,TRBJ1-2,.,CASSSGTIYGYTF
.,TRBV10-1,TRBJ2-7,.,CASSESTGGLYEQYF
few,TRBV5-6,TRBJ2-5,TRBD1,CASSLAGQGETQYF
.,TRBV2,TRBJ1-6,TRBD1,CASTVRGRDSPLHF
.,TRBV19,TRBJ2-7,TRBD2,CASSIGASGTYEQYF
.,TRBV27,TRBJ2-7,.,CASSGDRNYEQYF
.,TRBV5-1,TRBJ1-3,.,CASSLVGQGRGNTIYF